This T cell receptor (beta chain) was observed in a study of blood T cell repertoires in COVID-19. Trimming removed 6 bases from V and 0 bases from J, with 12 bases in between. The CDR3 sequence is 15 residues long. CDR1 and CDR2 (germline): MDHEN, SYDVKM. Generated by immunoSEQ multiplex PCR, the TCRdb table keeps only in-frame clones and is missing some. Of some 200,000 clones in the sample, around 86% are singletons; the top ten hold roughly 5.5%. The sample consisted of peripheral blood. The TCR comes from a woman aged 70 to 79 with COVID-19, enrolled during active disease. This chain links TRBV28 with TRBJ1-5, with unresolved D. CDR3 protein: CASRLRLHSNQPQHF. CDR3 in DNA: TGTGCCAGCAGGTTGCGCCTCCATAGCAATCAGCCCCAGCATTTT.